This T cell receptor beta chain was captured by sequencing in a study of shared clonotypes between healthy human individuals. The J segment lost 5 bases and the V segment lost 4 bases, leaving 10 bases of the junction unmatched. The CDR3 has 15 amino acids. Per germline, CDR1 SGHDT and CDR2 YYEEEE. TCRdb's table, derived via immunoSEQ multiplex PCR, lists solely in-frame clones and lacks some. The table has about 1.5 million clones, 95% to 99% seen once; the top ten hold 0.4% to 0.55%. This receptor was obtained from a young man in good health. The chain couples TRBV5-6 to TRBJ2-5; TRBD2 aligns across 8 bases. The sample taken for sequencing was naive CD4+ T cells sorted from blood. Subset: CD45RA+ positively selected. CDR3 DNA sequence: TGTGCCAGCAGCCCCTTTTTACGGGAGGGTGAGACCCAGTACTTC. Translating it yields CASSPFLREGETQYF.